The 14 T cell receptor beta chains reported below all come from one sample, sequenced in a study of blood T cell repertoires in COVID-19. TCRdb keeps only in-frame clones here, not all; method: immunoSEQ multiplex PCR. The data contain 87,000 or so clones, around 90% of them singletons. The sequencing input was peripheral blood. These receptors originate from a woman in her fifties or sixties with active or convalescent COVID-19.

The rearrangement uses TRBV6-5 and TRBJ2-5, with 8 positions matching TRBD2. The CDR3 loop spans 11 amino acids. Germline V CDR1 and CDR2: MNHEY, SVGAGI. V was pared by 5 bases and J by 9 bases, with 2 bases of the junction left unmatched. The CDR3 DNA sequence: TGTGCCAGCAGTCAGACTAGCGCCCAGTACTTC. It is translated as CASSQTSAQYF.

The chain is built from TRBV5-1 and TRBJ2-5, with 8 positions matching TRBD1. The J segment lost 4 bases and the V segment lost 5 bases, leaving 7 bases of the junction unmatched. Germline-derived CDR1 and CDR2 are SGHRS and YFSETQ. This CDR3 region has 14 residues. The CDR3 is CASSPGGAGETQYF. The CDR3, as DNA: TGCGCCAGCAGTCCAGGGGGCGCGGGAGAGACCCAGTACTTC.

A note on this clone: At one of its ends the junction is not consistent with the germline gene, which may arise from a read error. The chain is built from TRBV4-1 and TRBJ1-5, with a weak D call TRBD1 (6 bases). From germline, CDR1 is MGHRA and CDR2 YSYEKL. CDR3 length equals 15 residues. DNA of the CDR3: TGCGCCAGCACCCAATCAGGGGATAGCAATCAGCCCCAGCATTTT. This gives the protein CASTQSGDSNQPQHF.

CDR3 DNA sequence: TGTGCCAGCAGCTTAAGAGTAATGCATGGCTACACCTTC. It codes for CASSLRVMHGYTF. V gene TRBV5-6 combines with J gene TRBJ1-2, with D uncertain. V was cut by 2 bases and J by 6 bases, with 11 bases left in between. CDR1 is SGHDT and CDR2 is YYEEEE in the germline V gene. This CDR3 is 13 amino acids long.

The chain combines TRBV4-1 with TRBJ1-3, with D perhaps TRBD1 (5 bases). Germline V gene data show CDR1 as MGHRA and CDR2 as YSYEKL. This CDR3 has 18 amino acids. The germline V and J ends were trimmed by 1 base and 0 bases, with 16 bases remaining between them. The CDR3 nucleotides read TGCGCCAGCAGCCAAGTTGGTCTCGGCGGGGGCTCTGGAAACACCATATATTTT. This translates into CASSQVGLGGGSGNTIYF.

The chain is built from TRBV12-3 or TRBV12-4 and TRBJ1-1, with 7 positions matching TRBD1. V dropped 11 bases and J dropped 4; count of bases not matched to a gene: 10. The CDR3 contains 13 residues. CDR3 bases: TGTGCCGCACAAAGACAGGGTTTCACTGAAGCTTTCTTT. Translation gives CAAQRQGFTEAFF.

This sequence joins TRBV11-2 and TRBJ2-7, with TRBD1 matching over 9 bases. Germline values: CDR1 SGHAT, CDR2 FQNNGV. The length of the CDR3 is 14 residues. V was clipped by 4 bases and J by 3 bases; unmatched bases: 4. The CDR3 DNA is TGTGCCAGCAGCTCTATGACAGGGGGCTACGAGCAGTACTTC. It specifies CASSSMTGGYEQYF.

The rearrangement links TRBV19 to TRBJ2-3; possible D gene TRBD1, 6 bases. Germline V gene lookup returns CDR1 LNHDA and CDR2 SQIVND (reference sequence). The CDR3 is 14 residues long. Trimming removed 5 bases from V and 7 bases from J, with 16 bases in between. The chain's CDR3 is CASSSGASLNTQYF. CDR3 coding DNA: TGTGCCAGTAGTTCAGGGGCTTCGTTGAATACGCAGTATTTT.

This chain connects TRBV7-9 to TRBJ2-2, with 11 bases that match TRBD1. Germline CDR1 is SEHNR and CDR2 is FQNEAQ (reference sequence). This CDR3 has 18 residues. V gave up 5 bases and J gave up 7 bases; unmatched junction bases: 15. Here the CDR3 reads CASSRLTGTGGDGGELFF. The CDR3 coding sequence is TGTGCCAGCAGCCGCCTTACTGGGACAGGGGGAGATGGCGGGGAGCTGTTTTTT.

The gene calls are TRBV9 and TRBJ1-6; 7 nucleotides line up with TRBD1. The germline CDR1 and CDR2 sequences are SGDLS and YYNGEE. V dropped 3 bases and J dropped 8; count of bases not matched to a gene: 8. The CDR3 loop spans 15 amino acids. The CDR3 DNA reads as TGTGCCAGCAGCGGCCGGGACAGAGCGTATTCACCCCTCCACTTT. It codes for CASSGRDRAYSPLHF.

This chain uses TRBV9 with TRBJ1-1; D uncertain. V was trimmed by 7 bases and J by 0 bases, leaving 16 bases between them. CDR1 and CDR2 (germline): SGDLS, YYNGEE. The CDR3 extends over 15 amino acids. CDR3 loop: CASSEEGVMNTEAFF. The CDR3 coding sequence is TGTGCCAGCTCCGAGGAAGGAGTTATGAACACTGAAGCTTTCTTT.

Comments on this clone: The same CDR3 can be traced to other DNA sequences in this sample. This chain connects TRBV5-1 to TRBJ1-2; D may be TRBD1 (5 bases). Germline V gene data show CDR1 as SGHRS and CDR2 as YFSETQ. The length of the CDR3 is 13 residues. Trimming pared 0 bases from V and 3 bases from J, leaving 6 bases between. CDR3: CASSLEGDYGYTF. The CDR3 bases are TGCGCCAGCAGCTTGGAAGGGGACTATGGCTACACCTTC.

The CDR3 is CASELDRAYNEQYF. CDR3 sequence (DNA): TGTGCCAGCGAGCTGGACAGGGCCTACAACGAGCAGTACTTC. The chain employs TRBV2 and TRBJ2-7; TRBD1 matches at 8 bases. Trimming at V came to 8 bases and at J to 5 bases, leaving 11 bases not matched to a gene. The CDR3 runs 14 residues. CDR1 is SNHLY and CDR2 is FYNNEI in the germline V gene.

This clone came up a few times. V is TRBV7-2 and J is TRBJ1-2, with TRBD1 matching over 7 bases. The CDR3 covers 14 residues. Germline V gene lookup returns CDR1 SGHTA and CDR2 FQGNSA. The V and J ends lost 3 bases and 8 bases, in that order; junction bases with no gene match: 9. CDR3 bases: TGTGCCAGCAGCTTGAACAGGGGCGGTGGGGGCTACACCTTC. Its translation is CASSLNRGGGGYTF.